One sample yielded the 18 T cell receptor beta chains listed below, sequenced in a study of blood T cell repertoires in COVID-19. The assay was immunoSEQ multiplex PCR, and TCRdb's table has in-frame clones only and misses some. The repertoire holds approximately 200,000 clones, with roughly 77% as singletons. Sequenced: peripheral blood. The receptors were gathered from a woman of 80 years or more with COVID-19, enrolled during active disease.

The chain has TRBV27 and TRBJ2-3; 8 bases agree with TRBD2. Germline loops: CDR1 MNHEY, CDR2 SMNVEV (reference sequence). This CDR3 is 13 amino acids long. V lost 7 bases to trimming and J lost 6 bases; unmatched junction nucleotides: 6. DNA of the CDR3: TGTGCCAGCAAGGGTAGCGGGGTGGATACGCAGTATTTT. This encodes CASKGSGVDTQYF.

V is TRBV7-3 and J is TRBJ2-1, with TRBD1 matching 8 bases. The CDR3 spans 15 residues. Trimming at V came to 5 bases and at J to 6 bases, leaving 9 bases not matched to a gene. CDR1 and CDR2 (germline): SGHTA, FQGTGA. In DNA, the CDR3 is TGTGCCAGCAGCCCGGACAGGGTGGTCCGCAATGAGCAGTTCTTC. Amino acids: CASSPDRVVRNEQFF.

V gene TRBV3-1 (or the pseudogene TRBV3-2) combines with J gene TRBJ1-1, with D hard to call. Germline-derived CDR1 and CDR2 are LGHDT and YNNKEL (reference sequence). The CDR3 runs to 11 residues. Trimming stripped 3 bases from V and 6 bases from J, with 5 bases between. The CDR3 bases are TGTGCCAGCAGCCAGGCCCCTGAAGCTTTCTTT. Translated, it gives CASSQAPEAFF.

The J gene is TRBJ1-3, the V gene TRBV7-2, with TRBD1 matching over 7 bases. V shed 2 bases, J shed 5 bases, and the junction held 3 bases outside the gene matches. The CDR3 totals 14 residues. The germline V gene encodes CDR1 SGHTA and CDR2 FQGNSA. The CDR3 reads CASSLRGGRNTIYF. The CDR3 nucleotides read TGTGCCAGCAGCTTAAGAGGGGGCAGAAACACCATATATTTT.

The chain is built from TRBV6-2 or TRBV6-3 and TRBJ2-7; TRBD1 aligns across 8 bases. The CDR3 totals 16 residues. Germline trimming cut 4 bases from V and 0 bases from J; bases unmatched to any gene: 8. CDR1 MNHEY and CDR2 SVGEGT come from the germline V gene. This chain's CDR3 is CASSLNRGSNSYEQYF. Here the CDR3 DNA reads TGTGCCAGCAGTTTAAACAGGGGGTCAAACTCCTACGAGCAGTACTTC.

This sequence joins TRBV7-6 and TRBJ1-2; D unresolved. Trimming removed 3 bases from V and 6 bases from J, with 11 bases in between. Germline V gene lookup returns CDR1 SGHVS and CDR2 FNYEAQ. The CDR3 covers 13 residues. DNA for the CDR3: TGTGCCAGCAGCTTCCCGGTTATGGATGGCTACACCTTC. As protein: CASSFPVMDGYTF.

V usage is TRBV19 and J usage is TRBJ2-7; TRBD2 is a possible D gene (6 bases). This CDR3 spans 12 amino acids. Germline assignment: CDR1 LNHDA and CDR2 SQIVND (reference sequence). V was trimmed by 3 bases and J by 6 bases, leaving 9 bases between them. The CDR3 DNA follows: TGTGCCAGTAGTATTTTGGGGGGCGAGCAGTACTTC. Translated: CASSILGGEQYF.

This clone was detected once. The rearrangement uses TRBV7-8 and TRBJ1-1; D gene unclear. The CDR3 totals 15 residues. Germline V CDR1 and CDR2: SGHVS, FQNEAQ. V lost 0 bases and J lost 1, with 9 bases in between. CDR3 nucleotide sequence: TGTGCCAGCAGCTTAGCGCTGTGGGCGAACACTGAAGCTTTCTTT. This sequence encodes CASSLALWANTEAFF. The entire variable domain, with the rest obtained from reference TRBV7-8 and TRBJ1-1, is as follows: GAGVSQSPRYKVAKRGQDVALRCDPISGHVSLFWYQQALGQGPEFLTYFQNEAQLDKSGLPSDRFFAERPEGSVSTLKIQRTQQEDSAVYLCASSLALWANTEAFFGQGTRLTVV.

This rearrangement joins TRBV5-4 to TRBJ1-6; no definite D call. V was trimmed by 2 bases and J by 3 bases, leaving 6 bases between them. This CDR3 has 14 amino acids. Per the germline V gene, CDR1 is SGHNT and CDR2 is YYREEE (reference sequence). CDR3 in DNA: TGTGCCAGCAGCTTTGGCAGCTATAATTCACCCCTCCACTTT. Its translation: CASSFGSYNSPLHF.

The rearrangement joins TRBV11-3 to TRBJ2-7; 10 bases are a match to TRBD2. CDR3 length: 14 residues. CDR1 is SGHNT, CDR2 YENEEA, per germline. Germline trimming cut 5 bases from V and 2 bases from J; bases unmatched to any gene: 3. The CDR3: CASSISGRTYEQYF. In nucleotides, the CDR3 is TGTGCCAGCAGCATTAGCGGGAGGACCTACGAGCAGTACTTC.

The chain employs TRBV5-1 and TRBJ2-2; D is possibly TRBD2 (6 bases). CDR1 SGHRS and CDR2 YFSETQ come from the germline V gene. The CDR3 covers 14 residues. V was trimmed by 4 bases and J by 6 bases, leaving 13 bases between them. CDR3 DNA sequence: TGCGCCAGCAGCACTATACCGGGAGCCGGGGAGCTGTTTTTT. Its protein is CASSTIPGAGELFF.

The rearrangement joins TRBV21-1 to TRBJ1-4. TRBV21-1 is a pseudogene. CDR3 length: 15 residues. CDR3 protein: CASRDDCATNEKLFF. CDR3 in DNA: TGTGCCAGCAGAGACGACTGCGCAACTAATGAAAAACTGTTTTTT.

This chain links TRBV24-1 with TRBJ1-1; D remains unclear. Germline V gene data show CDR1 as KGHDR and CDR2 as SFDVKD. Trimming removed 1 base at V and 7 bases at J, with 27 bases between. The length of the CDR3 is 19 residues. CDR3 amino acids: CATSDFCPYKLVADYEAFF. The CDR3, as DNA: TGTGCCACCAGTGATTTTTGTCCCTACAAACTGGTGGCGGATTATGAAGCTTTCTTT.

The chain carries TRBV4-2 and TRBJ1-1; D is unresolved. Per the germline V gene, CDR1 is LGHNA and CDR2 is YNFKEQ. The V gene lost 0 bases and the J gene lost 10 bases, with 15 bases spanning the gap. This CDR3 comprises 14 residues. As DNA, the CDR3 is TGTGCCAGCAGCCAAGAATTGCCGGGAGAGCGAGCTTTCTTT. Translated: CASSQELPGERAFF.

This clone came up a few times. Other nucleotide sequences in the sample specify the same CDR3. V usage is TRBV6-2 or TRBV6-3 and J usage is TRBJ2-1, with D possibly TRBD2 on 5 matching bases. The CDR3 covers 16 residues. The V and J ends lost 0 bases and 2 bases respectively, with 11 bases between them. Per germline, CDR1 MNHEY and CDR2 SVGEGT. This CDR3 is CASSYSGLAAYNEQFF. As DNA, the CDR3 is TGTGCCAGCAGTTACTCCGGCCTAGCAGCCTACAATGAGCAGTTCTTC.

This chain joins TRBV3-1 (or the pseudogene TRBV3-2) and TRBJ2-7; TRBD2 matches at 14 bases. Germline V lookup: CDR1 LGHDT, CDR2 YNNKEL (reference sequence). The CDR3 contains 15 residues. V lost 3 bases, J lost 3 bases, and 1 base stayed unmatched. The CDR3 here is CASSQTSGGGYEQYF. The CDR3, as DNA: TGTGCCAGCAGCCAGACTAGCGGGGGGGGCTACGAGCAGTACTTC.

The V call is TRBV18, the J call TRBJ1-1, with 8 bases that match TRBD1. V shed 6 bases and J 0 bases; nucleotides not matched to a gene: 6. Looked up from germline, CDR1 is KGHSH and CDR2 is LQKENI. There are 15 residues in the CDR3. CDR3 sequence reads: CASSQGAGMNTEAFF. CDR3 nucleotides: TGTGCCAGCTCCCAGGGGGCCGGGATGAACACTGAAGCTTTCTTT.

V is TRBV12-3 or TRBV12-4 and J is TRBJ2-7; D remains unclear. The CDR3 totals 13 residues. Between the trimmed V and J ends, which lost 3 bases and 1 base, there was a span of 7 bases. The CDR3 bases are TGTGCCAGCAGTTTGGCGACATCCTACGAGCAGTACTTC. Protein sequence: CASSLATSYEQYF.